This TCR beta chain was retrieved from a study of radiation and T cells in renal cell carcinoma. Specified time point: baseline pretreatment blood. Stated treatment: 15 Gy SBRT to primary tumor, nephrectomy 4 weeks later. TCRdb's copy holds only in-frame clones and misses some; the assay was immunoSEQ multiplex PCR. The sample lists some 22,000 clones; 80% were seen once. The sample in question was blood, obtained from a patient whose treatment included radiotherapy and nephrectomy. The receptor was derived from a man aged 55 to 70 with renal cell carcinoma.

CDR3 DNA sequence: TGTGCCAGCAGCGTATCGTCGGTGATAGCGGCTACCAACGAGCAGTACTTC. Amino acids: CASSVSSVIAATNEQYF. J is TRBJ2-7 and V is TRBV9, with D possibly TRBD2 on 6 matching bases. The CDR3 is 17 amino acids. V lost 1 base, J lost 5 bases, and 22 bases lay in between. Looked up from germline, CDR1 is SGDLS and CDR2 is YYNGEE.